This entry describes one T cell receptor beta chain. This specimen belongs to a study of shared T cell receptors in the human thymus. Method: immunoSEQ multiplex PCR; TCRdb's copy keeps in-frame clones and lacks some. This table holds roughly 550,000 clones, approximately 78% found once. Germline CDR1 reads MNHEY; CDR2 reads SVGAGI. The CDR3 covers 12 residues. The V and J ends lost 6 bases and 11 bases respectively, with 15 bases between them. These data were likewise used in another study, on human thymus T cells. From that second work: Unrelated people showed highly overlapping thymic repertoires, related research reported.

The clonotype was recovered from a boy under three years old with a congenital heart defect. Sequencing was performed on thymocytes. V gene TRBV6-5 combines with J gene TRBJ2-3; maybe TRBD1 (6 bases). This chain's CDR3 is CASSANGGLQYF. The DNA of the CDR3 is TGTGCCAGCAGCGCGAATGGGGGCCTGCAGTATTTT.